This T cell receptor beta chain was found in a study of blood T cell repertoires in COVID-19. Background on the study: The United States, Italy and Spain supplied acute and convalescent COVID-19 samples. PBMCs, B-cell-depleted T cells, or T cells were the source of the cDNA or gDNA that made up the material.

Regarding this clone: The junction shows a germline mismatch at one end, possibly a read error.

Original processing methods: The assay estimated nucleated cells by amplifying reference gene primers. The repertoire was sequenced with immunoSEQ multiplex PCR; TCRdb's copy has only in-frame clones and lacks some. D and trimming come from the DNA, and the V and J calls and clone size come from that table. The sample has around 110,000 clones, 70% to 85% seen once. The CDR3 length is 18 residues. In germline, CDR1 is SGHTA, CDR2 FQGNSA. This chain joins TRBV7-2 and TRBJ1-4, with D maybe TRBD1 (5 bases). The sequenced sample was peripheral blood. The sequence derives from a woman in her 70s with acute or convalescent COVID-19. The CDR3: CASSYQGTLNRQSPPGRF. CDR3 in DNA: TGTGCCAGCAGTTATCAGGGCACCCTGAATAGACAAAGCCCCCCCGGCCGCTTT.